This T cell receptor (beta chain) was identified in a study of shared T cell receptors in the human thymus. Some clones are missing from TCRdb's copy, which holds only in-frame ones; the method was immunoSEQ multiplex PCR. The sample yields 500,000 to 550,000 clones, more than 75% seen once. This CDR3 has 14 amino acids. Trimming shortened V by 5 bases and J by 6 bases, and 14 bases separated the two germline ends. Germline-derived CDR1 and CDR2 are SEHNR and FQNEAQ (reference sequence). The same data also went into a second study, on human thymus T cells.

The receptor was derived from a boy less than two years old with a congenital heart defect. Sequencing input: thymocytes. The rearrangement links TRBV7-9 to TRBJ2-1; D perhaps matches TRBD2 (5 bases). The CDR3 region has the DNA TGTGCCAGCAGCGCCCGACTAAGTCCCAATGAGCAGTTCTTC. Its protein product is CASSARLSPNEQFF.